The 25 T cell receptor beta chains given below trace back to one sample, sequenced in a study of PD-1 blockade in classical Hodgkin lymphoma. As for time point: cycle 4 day 1 (C4D1), after 5 to 7 weeks of nivolumab. Every single patient, without exception, relapsed after autologous stem cell transplantation, and brentuximab vedotin exposure varied. Thawed PBMCs underwent magnetic negative selection to yield purified CD4+ T cells. The table came from immunoSEQ multiplex PCR; TCRdb's copy has only in-frame clones and leaves some out. This table holds approximately 11,000 clones, around 70% found once. The sequencing here drew on CD4+ T cells from blood, taken before the fourth cycle of nivolumab. The receptors originated from a human donor with classical Hodgkin lymphoma.

The gene calls are TRBV9 and TRBJ2-6; the match to TRBD2 covers 9 bases. The CDR3 runs to 20 residues. Germline lookup yields CDR1 SGDLS and CDR2 YYNGEE. V gave up 1 base and J gave up 0 bases; unmatched junction bases: 11. The CDR3: CASSVNPSTSGISGANVLTF. The CDR3 coding sequence is TGTGCCAGCAGCGTAAACCCCTCGACTAGCGGAATCTCTGGGGCCAACGTCCTGACTTTC.

The chain recombines TRBV12-5 with TRBJ2-5, with TRBD1 as a possible D gene (5 bases). Germline V lookup: CDR1 LGHNT, CDR2 FRNRAP. This CDR3 is built from 16 residues. The V and J ends lost 5 bases and 2 bases respectively, with 18 bases between them. The CDR3 DNA sequence: TGTGCTAGTGGTATTGGCAGGGTATGGGGACAAGAGACCCAGTACTTC. This encodes CASGIGRVWGQETQYF.

This clone was recorded once. V is TRBV5-1 and J is TRBJ1-1; 11 nucleotides match TRBD1. The V gene end was trimmed by 4 bases and the J gene end by 3 bases; junction bases not matched to a gene: 11. Germline V gives CDR1 SGHRS, CDR2 YFSETQ. This CDR3 has 17 residues. The CDR3: CASSRGQGAWGYTEAFF. For the CDR3, the DNA is TGCGCCAGCAGCCGAGGACAGGGGGCTTGGGGATACACTGAAGCTTTCTTT.

The V call is TRBV1, the J call TRBJ2-2; the D call in the table, TRBD1, was not verified against the DNA. TRBV1 is an annotated pseudogene. The CDR3 runs 13 residues. For the CDR3, the DNA is TGCACCAGCAGCCAAGATACAGGCGGGGAGCTGTTTTTT. This encodes CTSSQDTGGELFF.

The chain uses TRBV5-5 and TRBJ2-7; 10 bases map to TRBD1. After removal of 0 bases from V and 5 bases from J, the junction contained 8 bases not matched to a gene. Germline-derived CDR1 and CDR2 are SGHKS and YYEKEE (reference sequence). This CDR3 spans 16 amino acids. The CDR3 coding sequence is TGTGCCAGCAGCTTGGGAGCGGGACAGGGGATCCACGAGCAGTACTTC. Translation gives CASSLGAGQGIHEQYF.

This chain's CDR3 is CSATSGSYNEQFF. The CDR3 DNA follows: TGCAGCGCGACTAGCGGGAGTTACAATGAGCAGTTCTTC. The V call is TRBV29-1, the J call TRBJ2-1; 12 bases map to TRBD2. CDR1 and CDR2 from the germline V gene are SQVTM and ANQGSEA. Trimming cost V 7 bases and J 4 bases; bases outside gene matches: 2. The CDR3 length is 13 residues.

The chain is built from TRBV10-3 and TRBJ1-3; D is ambiguous. CDR1 is ENHRY and CDR2 is SYGVKD in the germline V gene. The length of the CDR3 is 12 residues. Trimming took off 6 bases at V and 0 bases at J, with 3 bases between the two ends. CDR3 in amino acids: CAIRSSGNTIYF. For the CDR3, the DNA is TGTGCCATCAGGAGCTCTGGAAACACCATATATTTT.

The chain joins TRBV27 to TRBJ1-3, with D unclear. The V gene's germline CDR1 is MNHEY and CDR2 SMNVEV (reference sequence). The CDR3 covers 18 residues. The V end was cut by 1 base, the J end by 2 bases, with 18 bases between. CDR3 in amino acids: CASSLFSPDPTAGNTIYF. The DNA for the CDR3 is TGTGCCAGCAGTTTATTCTCGCCCGATCCCACGGCTGGAAACACCATATATTTT.

The chain is built from TRBV10-3 and TRBJ2-7, with unresolved D. Germline values: CDR1 ENHRY, CDR2 SYGVKD. CDR3 length equals 13 residues. Trimming pared 0 bases from V and 7 bases from J, leaving 10 bases between. CDR3 residues: CAISESVGKEQYF. Here the CDR3 DNA reads TGTGCCATCAGTGAGTCGGTGGGCAAGGAGCAGTACTTC.

This chain joins TRBV5-1 and TRBJ2-5; 7 bases line up with TRBD2. The J segment lost 5 bases and the V segment lost 0 bases, leaving 4 bases of the junction unmatched. CDR3 length: 14 amino acids. Germline V gene sequence: CDR1 SGHRS, CDR2 YFSETQ. CDR3 protein: CASSLGGRDETQYF. The CDR3 DNA follows: TGCGCCAGCAGCTTGGGAGGGAGGGATGAGACCCAGTACTTC.

This clone was recorded a few times. The chain links TRBV2 to TRBJ1-5; a weak D match, TRBD1 (5 bases). The V end lost 1 base, the J end lost 7 bases, and 14 bases lay between the germline ends. This CDR3 contains 15 residues. CDR1 and CDR2 from the germline V gene are SNHLY and FYNNEI. The CDR3 region is CASSEEGTGGQPQHF. The CDR3 region has the DNA TGTGCCAGCAGTGAAGAGGGAACGGGGGGGCAGCCCCAGCATTTT. Full variable domain (rest looked up from reference TRBV2 and TRBJ1-5): EPEVTQTPSHQVTQMGQEVILRCVPISNHLYFYWYRQILGQKVEFLVSFYNNEISEKSEIFDDQFSVERPDGSNFTLKIRSTKLEDSAMYFCASSEEGTGGQPQHFGDGTRLSIL.

V and J are TRBV28 and TRBJ2-1, with TRBD1 as a possible D gene (6 bases). CDR1 is MDHEN and CDR2 is SYDVKM in the germline V gene. This CDR3 has 16 residues. V dropped 2 bases and J dropped 3 bases, with 14 bases sitting between them. CDR3 sequence (DNA): TGTGCCAGCAGTTTAGTCCAGGGGACCTTCTACAATGAGCAGTTCTTC. It translates to CASSLVQGTFYNEQFF.

The chain links TRBV28 to TRBJ2-5; TRBD2 matches 9 bases. Germline assignment: CDR1 MDHEN and CDR2 SYDVKM. This CDR3 region has 14 residues. V dropped 2 bases and J dropped 5; count of bases not matched to a gene: 3. CDR3 sequence: CASSLGTSRETQYF. In DNA, the CDR3 is TGTGCCAGCAGTTTAGGGACTAGCCGTGAGACCCAGTACTTC. The variable domain in full, completed from reference TRBV28 and TRBJ2-5, reads DVKVTQSSRYLVKRTGEKVFLECVQDMDHENMFWYRQDPGLGLRLIYFSYDVKMKEKGDIPEGYSVSREKKERFSLILESASTNQTSMYLCASSLGTSRETQYFGPGTRLLVL.

This clone showed up just once. This chain connects TRBV18 to TRBJ2-5; D ambiguous. V dropped 3 bases and J dropped 2 bases, with 10 bases sitting between them. There are 14 residues in the CDR3. In germline, CDR1 is KGHSH, CDR2 LQKENI. The CDR3 DNA is TGTGCCAGCTCACCTACACCCCAGCAAGAGACCCAGTACTTC. Amino acids: CASSPTPQQETQYF.

V gene TRBV5-4 combines with J gene TRBJ2-4, with no clear D. CDR1 and CDR2 (germline): SGHNT, YYREEE (reference sequence). Trimming took off 0 bases at V and 0 bases at J, with 10 bases between the two ends. The CDR3 extends over 16 amino acids. Here the CDR3 DNA reads TGTGCCAGCAGCTTGGGGTCCGTCCGAGCCAAAAACATTCAGTACTTC. As protein: CASSLGSVRAKNIQYF.

This clone was observed a handful of times. The gene calls are TRBV9 and TRBJ2-5; tentatively, D is TRBD1 (5 bases). V dropped 0 bases and J dropped 5 bases, with 8 bases sitting between them. This CDR3 spans 13 amino acids. Germline loops: CDR1 SGDLS, CDR2 YYNGEE. Here the CDR3 reads CASSVGGAETQYF. The CDR3 nucleotides are TGTGCCAGCAGCGTAGGGGGCGCCGAGACCCAGTACTTC. The whole variable domain, filled in from reference TRBV9 and TRBJ2-5, reads DSGVTQTPKHLITATGQRVTLRCSPRSGDLSVYWYQQSLDQGLQFLIQYYNGEERAKGNILERFSAQQFPDLHSELNLSSLELGDSALYFCASSVGGAETQYFGPGTRLLVL.

This clone occurred a few times. The rearrangement uses TRBV10-2 and TRBJ2-5; D is possibly TRBD1 (5 bases). This CDR3 contains 14 residues. V was cut by 8 bases and J by 9 bases, with 22 bases left in between. CDR1 is WSHSY and CDR2 is SAAADI in the germline V gene. The CDR3 region is CASQGPGTQKAQYF. The CDR3, as DNA: TGCGCCAGCCAGGGTCCTGGTACCCAAAAGGCCCAGTACTTC.

The rearrangement uses TRBV10-3 and TRBJ2-3; D possibly uses TRBD1 or TRBD2 (5 bases each). V lost 8 bases and J 9 bases, leaving 12 bases between the germline ends. CDR1 and CDR2 from the germline V gene are ENHRY and SYGVKD. The CDR3 runs 11 residues. In DNA, the CDR3 is TGTGCCATCGATCTCGGGACCACGCAGTATTTT. Its protein product is CAIDLGTTQYF.

In this sample, this clone turned up a few times. The rearrangement links TRBV10-3 to TRBJ1-5; 7 bases align to TRBD1. The germline CDR1 and CDR2 sequences are ENHRY and SYGVKD. CDR3 length: 15 amino acids. V was pared by 6 bases and J by 4 bases, with 9 bases of the junction left unmatched. DNA for the CDR3: TGTGCCATCAGAGGAACAGGGGTTGGAAATCAGCCCCAGCATTTT. Its protein product is CAIRGTGVGNQPQHF.

The V call is TRBV30, the J call TRBJ2-3; 7 bases align to TRBD2. The CDR3 spans 16 residues. The germline CDR1 and CDR2 sequences are GTSNPN and SVGIG (reference sequence). V was clipped by 1 base and J by 3 bases; unmatched bases: 10. The CDR3 bases are TGTGCCTGGAGTGCCTTGGCTGGGGGAGGGACAGATACGCAGTATTTT. Translation gives CAWSALAGGGTDTQYF. Together with reference TRBV30 and TRBJ2-3, the CDR3 gives the full variable domain: SQTIHQWPATLVQPVGSPLSLECTVEGTSNPNLYWYRQAAGRGLQLLFYSVGIGQISSEVPQNLSASRPQDRQFILSSKKLLLSDSGFYLCAWSALAGGGTDTQYFGPGTRLTVL.

V and J are TRBV30 and TRBJ1-1; 7 bases are a match to TRBD1. The V and J ends lost 7 bases and 5 bases, in that order; junction bases with no gene match: 7. Germline V CDR1 and CDR2: GTSNPN, SVGIG (reference sequence). This CDR3 has 12 amino acids. The CDR3 sequence is CASQGPGTEAFF. The CDR3 DNA reads TGTGCCTCACAGGGGCCGGGGACTGAAGCTTTCTTT.

The rearrangement uses TRBV5-1 and TRBJ2-1; TRBD2 matches at 7 bases. The V segment lost 1 base and the J segment 0 bases; nucleotides outside the gene matches: 1. Looked up from germline, CDR1 is SGHRS and CDR2 is YFSETQ. The CDR3 sequence is 15 residues long. DNA of the CDR3: TGCGCCAGCAGCTTGTGGGAGGGCTCCTACAATGAGCAGTTCTTC. It yields the protein CASSLWEGSYNEQFF.

This sequence joins TRBV5-1 and TRBJ1-1; D remains unclear. Germline values: CDR1 SGHRS, CDR2 YFSETQ. The CDR3 runs to 16 residues. V shed 3 bases and J shed 5 bases, with 20 bases lying between them. CDR3 in DNA: TGCGCCAGCAGCTCGACACCAGGAAGATTGGAGACTGAAGCTTTCTTT. Translation gives CASSSTPGRLETEAFF.

V usage is TRBV29-1 and J usage is TRBJ1-1, with 10 bases identical to TRBD1. V shed 4 bases and J 4 bases; nucleotides not matched to a gene: 6. The CDR3 spans 14 residues. The V gene's germline CDR1 is SQVTM and CDR2 ANQGSEA. CDR3 sequence: CSVGQGADGTEAFF. The CDR3 nucleotides read TGCAGCGTTGGACAGGGGGCTGATGGCACTGAAGCTTTCTTT.

This clone was observed a single time. The chain combines TRBV4-2 with TRBJ2-7; 8 bases line up with TRBD2. Germline values: CDR1 LGHNA, CDR2 YNFKEQ. The CDR3 has 14 residues. The ends lost 8 bases at V and 0 bases at J; junction bases unmatched: 6. CDR3 nucleotide sequence: TGTGCCAGCGCTCGGGAGGGGAGCTCCTACGAGCAGTACTTC. Residues: CASAREGSSYEQYF.